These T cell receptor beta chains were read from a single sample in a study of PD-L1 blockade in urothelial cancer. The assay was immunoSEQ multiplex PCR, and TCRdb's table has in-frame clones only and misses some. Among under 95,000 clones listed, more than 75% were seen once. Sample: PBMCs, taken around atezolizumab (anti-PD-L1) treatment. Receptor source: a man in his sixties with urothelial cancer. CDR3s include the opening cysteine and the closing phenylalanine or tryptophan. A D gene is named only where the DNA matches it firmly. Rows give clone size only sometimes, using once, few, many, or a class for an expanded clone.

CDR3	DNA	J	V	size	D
CAWSSHTQGGDTQYF	TGTGCCTGGAGTTCACATACGCAGGGGGGAGATACGCAGTATTTT	TRBJ2-3	TRBV30	.	.
CASSREFGNTIYF	TGTGCCAGCAGTAGGGAGTTCGGAAACACCATATATTTT	TRBJ1-3	TRBV28	.	.
CASSLRSGNTIYF	TGTGCCAGCAGTTTGCGCTCTGGAAACACCATATATTTT	TRBJ1-3	TRBV27	.	.
CASTVPGGVYGYTF	TGTGCCAGCACCGTTCCGGGGGGGGTGTATGGCTACACCTTC	TRBJ1-2	TRBV6-6	once	.
CASSFPAQGASYNEQFF	TGTGCCAGCAGCTTTCCCGCACAGGGGGCTTCATACAATGAGCAGTTCTTC	TRBJ2-1	TRBV7-2	.	TRBD1
CASSQEVGRGALGEQFF	TGTGCCAGCAGCCAAGAAGTCGGCAGGGGAGCCCTCGGTGAGCAGTTCTTC	TRBJ2-1	TRBV4-2	.	.
CASSLQGAGNQPQHF	TGTGCCAGCAGTCTACAGGGGGCCGGCAATCAGCCCCAGCATTTT	TRBJ1-5	TRBV27	.	TRBD1
CASSLPPILNTEAFF	TGTGCCAGTAGTCTCCCCCCTATATTGAACACTGAAGCTTTCTTT	TRBJ1-1	TRBV19	.	.
CSVRFGDIYEQYF	TGCAGCGTTCGGTTTGGGGACATCTACGAGCAGTACTTC	TRBJ2-7	TRBV29-1	.	.
CASRPEGRAGTEAFF	TGTGCCAGCAGACCGGAGGGCAGGGCGGGCACTGAAGCTTTCTTT	TRBJ1-1	TRBV6-4	.	.
CASSLGGLVTEAFF	TGTGCCAGCAGCTTAGGGGGCTTGGTCACTGAAGCTTTCTTT	TRBJ1-1	TRBV7-6	.	.
CASSLGWDRDTDTQYF	TGTGCCAGCAGCTTGGGTTGGGACAGGGACACAGATACGCAGTATTTT	TRBJ2-3	TRBV5-4	.	TRBD1
CASSEEGAGQETQYF	TGTGCCAGCAGTGAAGAGGGAGCCGGACAAGAGACCCAGTACTTC	TRBJ2-5	TRBV2	.	.
CASSSPGTTYEQYF	TGTGCCAGCAGCTCTCCCGGGACAACCTACGAGCAGTACTTC	TRBJ2-7	TRBV7-6	.	.
CACGLGGADTQYF	TGTGCCTGCGGCCTCGGAGGTGCAGATACGCAGTATTTT	TRBJ2-3	TRBV30	.	.